These 31 T cell receptor beta chains originate from one sample sequenced in a study of T cell responses to AZD1222 COVID-19 vaccine. Clones were read by immunoSEQ multiplex PCR, and TCRdb kept only the in-frame ones, dropping some. The sample consists of around 140,000 clones, just over 85% of them appearing once. The sequencing here drew on peripheral blood, taken on day 0 of AZD1222 vaccination. All receptors come from an adult in good health.

Comment on this clone: The junction departs from the called germline gene at one end, perhaps through a read error. This chain uses TRBV7-2 with TRBJ2-7; no clear D gene. The CDR3 runs to 14 residues. Germline CDR1 SGHTA, CDR2 FQGNSA. CDR3 protein: CASSLATYPYEQYF. In DNA, the CDR3 is TGTGCCAGCAGCCTGGCCACGTACCCCTACGAACAGTACTTC.

The table lists this clone with a count of one. The rearrangement uses TRBV7-6 and TRBJ2-2; 7 bases are shared with TRBD1. V dropped 0 bases and J dropped 0; count of bases not matched to a gene: 1. CDR1 and CDR2 from the germline V gene are SGHVS and FNYEAQ. This CDR3 spans 16 amino acids. The CDR3 coding sequence is TGTGCCAGCAGCTTAGCCGGGACAGCGAACACCGGGGAGCTGTTTTTT. Translating gives CASSLAGTANTGELFF.

J is TRBJ1-5 and V is TRBV18; 9 bases line up with TRBD1. The germline V gene encodes CDR1 KGHSH and CDR2 LQKENI. Losses at the gene ends were 3 bases for V and 2 bases for J; bases not matched to a gene: 5. This CDR3 is 16 amino acids long. CDR3 sequence reads: CASSPSTGGGNQPQHF. DNA for the CDR3: TGTGCCAGCTCACCCTCGACAGGGGGAGGCAATCAGCCCCAGCATTTT.

The chain carries TRBV6-5 and TRBJ1-2, with 8 bases identical to TRBD1. The CDR3 has 15 amino acids. The V segment lost 0 bases and the J segment 6 bases; nucleotides outside the gene matches: 6. Germline CDR1 MNHEY, CDR2 SVGAGI. Here the CDR3 DNA reads TGTGCCAGCAGTTACTCCCCGGACAGGGTCGATGGCTACACCTTC. Translating it yields CASSYSPDRVDGYTF.

The chain combines TRBV5-4 with TRBJ2-2, with 9 bases lining up with TRBD2. CDR1 SGHNT and CDR2 YYREEE come from the germline V gene (reference sequence). The V and J ends lost 4 bases and 7 bases, in that order; junction bases with no gene match: 8. CDR3 length: 15 amino acids. Written as DNA, the CDR3 is TGTGCCAGCAGCCCCCCAGCGGGGGGTTACGGGGAGCTGTTTTTT. Translating it yields CASSPPAGGYGELFF.

The chain carries TRBV4-3 and TRBJ1-2, with D unclear. Between the trimmed V and J ends, which lost 1 base and 6 bases, there was a span of 15 bases. This CDR3 spans 15 amino acids. Germline V gives CDR1 LGHNA, CDR2 YSLEER. CDR3 DNA sequence: TGCGCCAGCAGCCAAGGACGATGGCCCCTGGATGGCTACACCTTC. Its translation: CASSQGRWPLDGYTF.

This chain links TRBV9 with TRBJ2-3, with 9 bases lining up with TRBD1. Germline loops: CDR1 SGDLS, CDR2 YYNGEE. With V trimmed by 3 bases and J by 0 bases, 5 bases remained unmatched. The CDR3 contains 16 residues. The CDR3 is CASSAQGAASTDTQYF. In DNA, the CDR3 is TGTGCCAGCAGCGCACAGGGGGCAGCTAGCACAGATACGCAGTATTTT.

The V and J genes are TRBV14 and TRBJ1-1, with unresolved D. The length of the CDR3 is 13 residues. Per the germline V gene, CDR1 is SGHDN and CDR2 is FVKESK. V lost 0 bases and J 1 base, leaving 3 bases between the germline ends. The CDR3: CASSQDWNTEAFF. The CDR3 bases are TGTGCCAGCAGCCAAGACTGGAACACTGAAGCTTTCTTT.

The chain has TRBV6-5 and TRBJ1-2, with D perhaps matching TRBD1 (6 bases). This CDR3 is 14 amino acids long. V was cut by 4 bases and J by 6 bases, with 15 bases left in between. Germline values: CDR1 MNHEY, CDR2 SVGAGI. CDR3 sequence: CASSSETGIHGYTF. DNA of the CDR3: TGTGCCAGCAGTTCGGAAACAGGGATTCATGGCTACACCTTC.

The V gene is TRBV7-9, the J gene TRBJ1-1, with 7 nucleotides matching TRBD1. The V segment lost 6 bases and the J segment 7 bases; nucleotides outside the gene matches: 11. CDR1 SEHNR and CDR2 FQNEAQ come from the germline V gene (reference sequence). This CDR3 comprises 14 residues. CDR3 residues: CASRLTGDSNEAFF. The CDR3 DNA sequence: TGTGCCAGCAGGCTCACGGGGGACAGTAATGAAGCTTTCTTT.

This rearrangement joins TRBV29-1 to TRBJ2-3; 8 positions match TRBD1. The CDR3 length is 14 residues. J was trimmed by 2 bases and V by 5 bases; bases with no gene match: 6. Germline CDR1 SQVTM, CDR2 ANQGSEA. The CDR3 region has the DNA TGCAGCGTTTCCGGGACAGGCTACACAGATACGCAGTATTTT. Its protein product is CSVSGTGYTDTQYF.

This clone came up a few times. The rearrangement uses TRBV7-8 and TRBJ2-1; D not resolved. Between the trimmed V and J ends, which lost 2 bases and 1 base, there was a span of 9 bases. Germline CDR1 is SGHVS and CDR2 is FQNEAQ. This CDR3 region has 15 residues. The DNA of the CDR3 is TGTGCCAGCAGCTTACGGGTACTGTCCTACAATGAGCAGTTCTTC. Its protein product is CASSLRVLSYNEQFF.

CDR3: CSVVRVEAFF. The CDR3 DNA reads as TGCAGCGTCGTCAGGGTGGAAGCTTTCTTT. The V gene is TRBV29-1, the J gene TRBJ1-1; weak D call: TRBD1 (5 bases). Trimming cost V 6 bases and J 8 bases, with 10 bases left between them. The germline CDR1 and CDR2 sequences are SQVTM and ANQGSEA. The CDR3 covers 10 residues.

The chain uses TRBV7-9 and TRBJ1-1; the D gene is possibly TRBD1 (5 bases). Trimming took 6 bases from V and 6 from J, leaving 14 bases between them. Germline values: CDR1 SEHNR, CDR2 FQNEAQ (reference sequence). There are 13 residues in the CDR3. CDR3 in DNA: TGTGCCAGCAGTCCCTTGGGGCCTCCTGAAGCTTTCTTT. Amino acid sequence: CASSPLGPPEAFF.

This clone was counted between two and nine times. V is TRBV5-1 and J is TRBJ2-1, with 9 bases fitting TRBD1. This CDR3 contains 16 residues. The junction had 7 bases not matched to a gene; V was cut back by 3 bases and J by 3 bases. Germline V gene lookup returns CDR1 SGHRS and CDR2 YFSETQ. The CDR3 here is CASSSAGTGNYNEQFF. The CDR3 bases are TGCGCCAGCAGCTCCGCCGGGACAGGGAACTACAATGAGCAGTTCTTC.

The CDR3 DNA is TGTGCCAGCAGCTTGGCGGCAACAAACACTGAAGCTTTCTTT. Encoded protein: CASSLAATNTEAFF. The chain couples TRBV5-6 to TRBJ1-1, with D hard to call. The V gene's germline CDR1 is SGHDT and CDR2 YYEEEE. This CDR3 comprises 14 residues. Between the trimmed V and J ends, which lost 0 bases and 2 bases, there was a span of 8 bases.

This rearrangement joins TRBV11-3 to TRBJ2-7; a possible D gene is TRBD2 (6 bases). V was trimmed by 1 base and J by 4 bases, leaving 8 bases between them. Per the germline V gene, CDR1 is SGHNT and CDR2 is YENEEA. CDR3 length: 13 residues. CDR3 in DNA: TGTGCCAGCAGCTTAGCGGGGGATTACGAGCAGTACTTC. Translating it yields CASSLAGDYEQYF.

The sample holds one count of this clone. The sample carries other DNA sequences with the same CDR3. V usage is TRBV5-1 and J usage is TRBJ1-1; TRBD1 matches at 10 bases. Germline V gives CDR1 SGHRS, CDR2 YFSETQ. The CDR3 is 14 amino acids. V shed 5 bases and J 1 base; nucleotides not matched to a gene: 2. The CDR3 here is CASSRTGGNTEAFF. CDR3 DNA: TGCGCCAGCAGTCGGACAGGGGGGAACACTGAAGCTTTCTTT.

The genes are TRBV19 and TRBJ1-2, with D possibly being TRBD1 (6 bases). V was shortened by 5 bases and J by 8 bases, with 12 bases between the two germline ends. The CDR3 runs to 12 residues. The germline gives CDR1 LNHDA, CDR2 SQIVND (reference sequence). The CDR3 region has the DNA TGTGCCAGTAGTGCACAGGGTTACGGCTACACCTTC. Its protein is CASSAQGYGYTF.

The J gene is TRBJ1-2, the V gene TRBV30; no clear D gene. The CDR3 covers 15 residues. Trimming took off 2 bases at V and 0 bases at J, with 13 bases between the two ends. Germline assignment: CDR1 GTSNPN and CDR2 SVGIG (reference sequence). CDR3 DNA sequence: TGTGCCTGGAGTCTCGGTGGGCAACCTAACTATGGCTACACCTTC. Residues: CAWSLGGQPNYGYTF.

The rearrangement uses TRBV4-2 and TRBJ1-2; 7 bases match TRBD1. Trimming at V came to 3 bases and at J to 4 bases, leaving 8 bases not matched to a gene. CDR1 LGHNA and CDR2 YNFKEQ come from the germline V gene. This CDR3 contains 15 residues. CDR3: CASSHGRTGSYGYTF. In nucleotides, the CDR3 is TGTGCCAGCAGCCACGGCAGGACAGGCAGCTATGGCTACACCTTC.

V usage is TRBV19 and J usage is TRBJ1-1; D is undetermined. The CDR3 loop spans 13 amino acids. Germline V gene sequence: CDR1 LNHDA, CDR2 SQIVND (reference sequence). Trimming stripped 5 bases from V and 4 bases from J, with 11 bases between. Here the CDR3 DNA reads TGTGCCAGTAGTGCCCGGGCCCGCACTGAAGCTTTCTTT. This gives the protein CASSARARTEAFF.

This clone was recorded once. V and J are TRBV10-3 and TRBJ1-5, with 10 bases aligning to TRBD1. CDR1 is ENHRY and CDR2 is SYGVKD in the germline V gene. CDR3 length: 14 residues. V lost 6 bases to trimming and J lost 3 bases; unmatched junction nucleotides: 2. CDR3 residues: CAISGTGDNQPQHF. CDR3 sequence (DNA): TGTGCCATCAGCGGGACAGGGGACAATCAGCCCCAGCATTTT.

The chain joins TRBV5-5 to TRBJ1-5, with D possibly matching TRBD1 (5 bases). The length of the CDR3 is 16 residues. The ends were cut back, 0 bases at V and 9 bases at J, with 19 bases in the middle. The V gene's germline CDR1 is SGHKS and CDR2 YYEKEE (reference sequence). This CDR3 reads CASSLGLGTGYSPQHF. The CDR3 nucleotides read TGTGCCAGCAGCTTGGGTCTGGGCACAGGATATTCGCCCCAGCATTTT.

The rearrangement links TRBV27 to TRBJ2-7; possibly TRBD1 or TRBD2 for D (5 bases each). CDR3 length: 15 amino acids. Deletions cut 5 bases from V and 7 bases from J, with 21 bases between. Germline CDR1 reads MNHEY; CDR2 reads SMNVEV (reference sequence). CDR3 amino acids: CASSKPDRGVWEQYF. The CDR3 DNA is TGTGCCAGCAGTAAACCCGACAGAGGGGTTTGGGAGCAGTACTTC.

The rearrangement links TRBV7-2 to TRBJ2-7; 8 nucleotides match TRBD1. Germline V gene data show CDR1 as SGHTA and CDR2 as FQGNSA. The trim removed 2 bases at V and 6 bases at J, leaving 6 bases unmatched. The CDR3 runs to 14 residues. CDR3 coding DNA: TGTGCCAGCAGCTTACGCCAGGGGGCGCCCGAGCAGTACTTC. This gives the protein CASSLRQGAPEQYF. Full variable domain (rest looked up from reference TRBV7-2 and TRBJ2-7): GAGVSQSPSNKVTEKGKDVELRCDPISGHTALYWYRQSLGQGLEFLIYFQGNSAPDKSGLPSDRFSAERTGGSVSTLTIQRTQQEDSAVYLCASSLRQGAPEQYFGPGTRLTVT.

The chain employs TRBV7-2 and TRBJ1-2; D remains unclear. This CDR3 is built from 14 residues. From germline, CDR1 is SGHTA and CDR2 FQGNSA. The ends were cut back, 3 bases at V and 3 bases at J, with 11 bases in the middle. As DNA, the CDR3 is TGTGCCAGCAGCTTTCTCCAGGATCACTATGGCTACACCTTC. As protein: CASSFLQDHYGYTF.

The J gene is TRBJ1-2, the V gene TRBV19; 7 bases are shared with TRBD1. V lost 6 bases and J lost 5; bases outside the gene matches: 6. The CDR3 totals 13 residues. Germline V gene data show CDR1 as LNHDA and CDR2 as SQIVND (reference sequence). The CDR3 DNA follows: TGTGCCAGTAGAACCGACAGGGAATATGGCTACACCTTC. Its protein product is CASRTDREYGYTF.

In DNA form, the CDR3 reads TGTGCCAGCAGTGACAGGTTAATCGGAACTGAAGCTTTCTTT. Its protein product is CASSDRLIGTEAFF. The J gene is TRBJ1-1, the V gene TRBV6-1; D is ambiguous. CDR1 MNHNS and CDR2 SASEGT come from the germline V gene. The CDR3 runs to 14 residues. Trimming stripped 3 bases from V and 5 bases from J, with 13 bases between.

V is TRBV7-2 and J is TRBJ2-1, with TRBD2 identical over 11 bases. The V and J ends lost 0 bases and 3 bases, in that order; junction bases with no gene match: 13. Germline V gene sequence: CDR1 SGHTA, CDR2 FQGNSA. The CDR3 spans 20 residues. The CDR3 here is CASSLADSGGAESSYNEQFF. CDR3 nucleotide sequence: TGTGCCAGCAGCTTAGCGGATAGCGGGGGGGCCGAGAGTAGCTACAATGAGCAGTTCTTC.

The chain recombines TRBV29-1 with TRBJ2-3, with 12 bases identical to TRBD2. Unmatched junction bases numbered 4, after V lost 3 bases and J lost 3 bases. This CDR3 has 15 residues. Germline values: CDR1 SQVTM, CDR2 ANQGSEA. DNA of the CDR3: TGCAGCGTTGATCGTCTAGCGGGGGGGACAGATACGCAGTATTTT. Its translation: CSVDRLAGGTDTQYF.